This TCR beta chain was documented in a study of shared clonotypes between healthy human individuals. The table lists this clone with a count of one. Germline V gene sequence: CDR1 SGHTA, CDR2 FQGNSA. Trimming stripped 2 bases from V and 8 bases from J, with 15 bases between. This CDR3 comprises 14 residues. Around 220 ng DNA, about 30,000 T cell genomes, went into each sorted-subset replicate PCR. Assay used: immunoSEQ multiplex PCR; TCRdb lists only in-frame clones, some missing. The repertoire consists of 2,500,000 or so clones, with 92% occurring once and the leading ten covering about 0.36%. The V gene is TRBV7-2, the J gene TRBJ1-2; D unclear. This clonotype originated in a young man in good health. Some clones in this sample may be carry-over from other donors' samples. The source material was naive CD4+ T cells from PBMCs. Described subset: CD45RA+ positively selected. The CDR3 bases are TGTGCCAGCAGCTTACGCGGGCCCTTTCAGGGCTACACCTTC. Translation gives CASSLRGPFQGYTF.